The 13 T cell receptor beta chains below were found in one sample sequenced in a study of cytomegalovirus exposure and HLA in healthy donors. TCRdb's copy holds only in-frame clones and misses some; the assay was immunoSEQ multiplex PCR. The table lists 200,000 or so clones, roughly 87% of them singletons, with 1.5% to 2.5% in the top ten. The sample taken for sequencing was PBMCs. The receptors come from a woman between 18 and 30 years old in good health and CMV-seropositive.

V gene TRBV11-2 combines with J gene TRBJ2-7, with 11 bases identical to TRBD1. The J segment lost 3 bases and the V segment lost 3 bases, leaving 10 bases of the junction unmatched. This CDR3 contains 17 residues. Germline V gene data show CDR1 as SGHAT and CDR2 as FQNNGV. CDR3 bases: TGTGCCAGCAGCTTCAGTCAGGGACAGGGGGTAGTCTACGAGCAGTACTTC. Translated, it gives CASSFSQGQGVVYEQYF.

This CDR3 is CASSVGSGQYGYTF. DNA of the CDR3: TGTGCCAGCAGCGTTGGGTCAGGGCAGTATGGCTACACCTTC. The V gene is TRBV9, the J gene TRBJ1-2; D perhaps matches TRBD1 (5 bases). V lost 2 bases and J lost 5, with 13 bases in between. Germline CDR1 reads SGDLS; CDR2 reads YYNGEE. The CDR3 is made up of 14 amino acids.

The chain recombines TRBV5-1 with TRBJ1-2, with TRBD1 matching 7 bases. Germline V gives CDR1 SGHRS, CDR2 YFSETQ. The CDR3 covers 17 residues. V shed 0 bases, J shed 4 bases, and the junction held 12 bases outside the gene matches. The chain's CDR3 is CASSLAPRGRGVYGYTF. DNA for the CDR3: TGCGCCAGCAGCTTGGCCCCTCGCGGCAGGGGGGTCTATGGCTACACCTTC.

CDR3 loop: CASSFKGQMNTEAFF. DNA for the CDR3: TGCGCCAGCAGCTTTAAGGGGCAAATGAACACTGAAGCTTTCTTT. The rearrangement joins TRBV5-1 to TRBJ1-1; possibly TRBD1 for D (5 bases). The ends were cut back, 2 bases at V and 0 bases at J, with 11 bases in the middle. This CDR3 is built from 15 residues. From germline, CDR1 is SGHRS and CDR2 YFSETQ.

This chain joins TRBV28 and TRBJ2-1; 7 nucleotides agree with TRBD1. Per germline, CDR1 MDHEN and CDR2 SYDVKM. This CDR3 contains 17 residues. J lost 6 bases, V lost 1 base, and 12 bases had no gene match. CDR3: CASSLLRGPDAFNEQFF. CDR3 in DNA: TGTGCCAGCAGTTTATTAAGGGGGCCGGACGCCTTCAATGAGCAGTTCTTC.

The chain carries TRBV12-5 and TRBJ2-5; 8 bases map to TRBD1. From germline, CDR1 is LGHNT and CDR2 FRNRAP. J gave up 2 bases and V 4 bases, and 6 bases lay outside the gene matches. The length of the CDR3 is 15 residues. The CDR3 loop reads CASGSTGAWQETQYF. The CDR3 nucleotides are TGTGCTAGTGGTTCGACAGGGGCCTGGCAAGAGACCCAGTACTTC.

Here the CDR3 DNA reads TGTGCCAGCAGCTTAAAGCCCCGGTCAGAGACCCCCAGGGGCACTGAAGCTTTCTTT. Protein: CASSLKPRSETPRGTEAFF. This chain links TRBV7-3 with TRBJ1-1; the D gene is possibly TRBD1 (6 bases). The CDR3 is made up of 19 amino acids. V was cut by 1 base and J by 4 bases, with 25 bases left in between. Germline CDR1 SGHTA, CDR2 FQGTGA.

The chain carries TRBV7-9 and TRBJ2-6; possible D gene TRBD1, 6 bases. The germline CDR1 and CDR2 sequences are SEHNR and FQNEAQ (reference sequence). The CDR3 covers 17 residues. The V gene lost 3 bases and the J gene lost 0 bases, with 12 bases spanning the gap. The CDR3 loop reads CASSFNRASSGANVLTF. In nucleotides, the CDR3 is TGTGCCAGCAGCTTCAACAGGGCCAGCTCTGGGGCCAACGTCCTGACTTTC.

This clone appeared a single time. The same CDR3 is also encoded by other DNA sequences in this sample. The V and J genes are TRBV9 and TRBJ2-1; tentatively, D is TRBD2 (5 bases). Trimming cost V 0 bases and J 1 base, with 8 bases left between them. There are 15 residues in the CDR3. CDR1 is SGDLS, CDR2 YYNGEE, per germline. This CDR3 reads CASSVVAGSYNEQFF. CDR3 coding DNA: TGTGCCAGCAGCGTAGTTGCGGGTTCCTACAATGAGCAGTTCTTC.

This chain links TRBV27 with TRBJ2-7; 9 nucleotides match TRBD2. Germline trimming cut 1 base from V and 3 bases from J; bases unmatched to any gene: 4. This CDR3 has 15 residues. Per the germline V gene, CDR1 is MNHEY and CDR2 is SMNVEV (reference sequence). The CDR3 spells CASSLLASGDYEQYF. The DNA of the CDR3 is TGTGCCAGCAGTTTATTGGCTAGCGGGGACTACGAGCAGTACTTC.

J is TRBJ2-2 and V is TRBV29-1, with 9 bases matching TRBD1. CDR1 SQVTM and CDR2 ANQGSEA come from the germline V gene. This CDR3 spans 15 amino acids. V lost 6 bases and J lost 4; bases outside the gene matches: 9. As DNA, the CDR3 is TGCAGCGTACCCCGGGACAGGGTCCGCACCGGGGAGCTGTTTTTT. Encoded protein: CSVPRDRVRTGELFF.

This clone is a singleton in its sample. J is TRBJ2-7 and V is TRBV5-4, with D possibly matching TRBD2 (5 bases). The V and J ends lost 5 bases and 5 bases respectively, with 14 bases between them. Germline loops: CDR1 SGHNT, CDR2 YYREEE (reference sequence). The CDR3 runs 13 residues. The CDR3 region is CASRLYSVNEQYF. In DNA form, the CDR3 reads TGTGCCAGCAGGTTATATAGCGTCAACGAGCAGTACTTC. Using reference TRBV5-4 and TRBJ2-7 for the parts outside the CDR3, the full variable domain is ETGVTQSPTHLIKTRGQQVTLRCSSQSGHNTVSWYQQALGQGPQFIFQYYREEENGRGNFPPRFSGLQFPNYSSELNVNALELDDSALYLCASRLYSVNEQYFGPGTRLTVT.

This clone has a handful of counts. The gene calls are TRBV30 and TRBJ1-1; no reliable D call. CDR1 is GTSNPN and CDR2 is SVGIG in the germline V gene (reference sequence). CDR3 size: 13 residues. The V and J ends lost 3 bases and 0 bases respectively, with 8 bases between them. CDR3 DNA: TGTGCCTGGAGGGTGAACTTGAACACTGAAGCTTTCTTT. Protein product: CAWRVNLNTEAFF. Complete variable domain (other parts from reference TRBV30 and TRBJ1-1): SQTIHQWPATLVQPVGSPLSLECTVEGTSNPNLYWYRQAAGRGLQLLFYSVGIGQISSEVPQNLSASRPQDRQFILSSKKLLLSDSGFYLCAWRVNLNTEAFFGQGTRLTVV.